The source of this T cell receptor (beta chain) is a study of shared clonotypes between healthy human individuals. Study-level findings and limits: Relative to clonotypes present in all four donors, those not shared had lower generation probabilities.

On this clone: The antigen remains undetermined.

At the deep level, the assay was run. Clones were sequenced by immunoSEQ multiplex PCR, and TCRdb holds only the in-frame ones, with some missing. The sample lists millions of clones, about 92% occurring once. Naive CD8 populations comprised CD45RO-negative cells positively selected for CCR7, excluding terminally differentiated effector memory CD45RA+ cells. Those who donated were healthy HIV-negative adults, with no recent acute infections or vaccinations reported. Trimming shortened V by 0 bases and J by 9 bases, and 9 bases separated the two germline ends. CDR1 is SEHNR, CDR2 FQNEAQ, per germline (reference sequence). The CDR3 runs 13 residues.

This receptor was obtained from a man younger than 35 in good health. Some clones in this sample may be carry-over from other donors' samples. V gene TRBV7-9 combines with J gene TRBJ2-1; possibly TRBD2 for D (5 bases). Sequencing input: naive CD8+ T cells from PBMCs. For the CDR3, the DNA is TGTGCCAGCAGCTTAGCGCCCGGAGGTGAGCAGTTCTTC. Protein product: CASSLAPGGEQFF.